A selection of T cell receptor beta chains follows, all from one sample in a study of blood T cells in healthy people across ages. TCRdb processed the 5' RACE reads anew with MiXCR; each CDR3 protein has one entry. The sample yields more than 450,000 distinct CDR3 sequences, about 29% seen once. The same data also contributed to another study, on T cells of mothers and their children.

The source material was blood. Every receptor here comes from a boy aged 2 to 9 in good health. CDR3s include the opening cysteine and the closing phenylalanine or tryptophan. The D gene is left open where the match is weak. Some rows mark clone size as missing; the rest say once, few, many or name a class of expanded clone.

J | size | D | V | DNA | CDR3
TRBJ2-3 | once | NA | TRBV11-2 | TGTGCCAGCAGCCCCGGACCCAGCGAGGCAGATACGCAGTATTTT | CASSPGPSEADTQYF
TRBJ2-1 | NA | NA | TRBV30 | TGTGCCTGTACTGGGCCCGTCCGGCAGTTCTTC | CACTGPVRQFF
TRBJ1-4 | NA | TRBD1 | TRBV20-1 | TGCAGTGCGACACCAGGGGGCAGTGAAAAACTGTTTTTT | CSATPGGSEKLFF
TRBJ2-5 | NA | NA | TRBV6-5 | TGTGCCAGCGCCTCGGCGGGACGAGAGACCCAGTACTTC | CASASAGRETQYF
TRBJ2-3 | few | NA | TRBV2 | TGTGCCAGCAGCTTGGTAGGGGCGCGAGATACGCAGTATTTT | CASSLVGARDTQYF
TRBJ1-5 | NA | NA | TRBV5-1 | TGCGCCAGCAGCCGACAGAGGGTGCATAGCAATCAGCCCCAGCATTTT | CASSRQRVHSNQPQHF
TRBJ2-5 | few | NA | TRBV27 | TGTGCCAGCAGTTTATTAGGGAGGTTACAAGAGACCCAGTACTTC | CASSLLGRLQETQYF
TRBJ2-5 | NA | NA | TRBV9 | TGTGCCAGCAGCGTAGGCGGCAGCCGGGAGGAGACCCAGTACTTC | CASSVGGSREETQYF
TRBJ2-7 | few | NA | TRBV6-1 | TGTGCCAGCAGTGAACAATATCAAAACTACGAGCAGTACTTC | CASSEQYQNYEQYF
TRBJ2-7 | NA | NA | TRBV25-1 | TGTGCCAGCAGTGAACCCGGGGCCGAGCAGTACTTC | CASSEPGAEQYF
TRBJ1-4 | NA | TRBD1 | TRBV18 | TGTGCCAGCTCACCGGACAGGGTGGAGGGAAAACTGTTTTTT | CASSPDRVEGKLFF
TRBJ2-6 | few | TRBD1 | TRBV2 | TGTGCCAGAGGGACAGGGGTCAGCTCTGGGGCCAACGTCCTGACTTTC | CARGTGVSSGANVLTF
TRBJ2-7 | NA | TRBD1 | TRBV7-2 | TGTGCCAGCAGCCCACTACAGGGGGCCTACGAGCAGTACTTC | CASSPLQGAYEQYF
TRBJ2-5 | few | NA | TRBV2 | TGTGCCAGCAGTGGTCGGGAAGGAGAGACCCAGTACTTC | CASSGREGETQYF
TRBJ2-5 | few | NA | TRBV27 | TGTGCCAGCAGTTTAGTGACAGGGAGGGTGGAGACCCAGTACTTC | CASSLVTGRVETQYF
TRBJ2-5 | few | NA | TRBV9 | TGTACCAGCAGCGGTAGGTCCGAGGGAGAGACCCAGTACTTC | CTSSGRSEGETQYF
TRBJ2-5 | few | NA | TRBV14 | TGTGCCAGCAGCCAAGCGATTGGCAGGGAGGAGACCCAGTACTTC | CASSQAIGREETQYF
TRBJ2-5 | NA | NA | TRBV6-6 | TGTGCCACCTTACTCAGGAGTCACCAAGAGACCCAGTACTTC | CATLLRSHQETQYF
TRBJ2-5 | few | NA | TRBV11-2 | TGTGCCAGCAGCTTTGAGGCCGGGACCCAGTACTTC | CASSFEAGTQYF
TRBJ2-7 | few | NA | TRBV25-1 | TGTGCCAGCAGTGAGTTGGAAGGCGAGCAGTACTTC | CASSELEGEQYF
TRBJ1-2 | few | NA | TRBV20-1 | TGCAGTGCTAGAGTCAGGGAAAGCTATGGCTACACCTTC | CSARVRESYGYTF
TRBJ2-5 | few | NA | TRBV25-1 | TGTGCCAGCAGTGAACGGGCCCCGAAAGAGACCCAGTACTTC | CASSERAPKETQYF
TRBJ2-7 | few | TRBD1 | TRBV27 | TGTGCCAGCAATACGGTGGGGACAGGGGCCTACGAGCAGTACTTC | CASNTVGTGAYEQYF
TRBJ2-7 | few | NA | TRBV21-1 | TGTGCCAGCAGCAAAAGGGGACTACTTTACTACGAGCAGTACTTC | CASSKRGLLYYEQYF
TRBJ1-5 | few | NA | TRBV21-1 | TGTGCCAGCAAGGACGGATATAGCAATCAGCCCCAGCATTTT | CASKDGYSNQPQHF
TRBJ2-7 | few | NA | TRBV12-5 | TGTGCTAGTGGTGCAGGGCTCCGGAATTACGAGCAGTACTTC | CASGAGLRNYEQYF
TRBJ2-6 | few | NA | TRBV7-3 | TGTGCCAGCAGCCCCCTCCCTTCGGACTCTGGGGCCAACGTCCTGACTTTC | CASSPLPSDSGANVLTF
TRBJ2-4 | few | NA | TRBV10-3 | TGTGCCATTGCGGAGGTAGCCAAAAACATTCAGTACTTC | CAIAEVAKNIQYF
TRBJ2-1 | NA | TRBD2 | TRBV3-1 | TGTGCCAGCAGCCGAGGGATCGGACTAGCGACCTACAATGAGCAGTTCTTC | CASSRGIGLATYNEQFF
TRBJ2-2 | NA | NA | TRBV7-9 | TGTGCCAGCAGAACCGGTCGGGAGTCCGGGGAGCTGTTTTTT | CASRTGRESGELFF
TRBJ2-7 | NA | NA | TRBV18 | TGTGCCAGCTCACCCGGCCTATCAGGCCCCTACGAGCAGTACTTC | CASSPGLSGPYEQYF
TRBJ2-5 | few | NA | TRBV20-1 | TGCAGTGCTAGAGCGGGGGGCGTCACGAGGGAGACCCAGTACTTC | CSARAGGVTRETQYF
TRBJ1-2 | NA | NA | TRBV10-3 | TGTGCCATCAGTGAGTCCTTGGGGGATGTGTGGGGCTACACCTTC | CAISESLGDVWGYTF
TRBJ2-4 | NA | NA | TRBV12-3/TRBV12-4 | TGTGCCAGCAGTTTAAATCTCCTAGCCAAAAACATTCAGTACTTC | CASSLNLLAKNIQYF
TRBJ1-2 | NA | NA | TRBV9 | TGTGCCAGCAGCGTGTTAGGTGGAGGGGATGGCTACACCTTC | CASSVLGGGDGYTF
TRBJ2-2 | many | NA | TRBV4-3 | TGCGCCAGCAGCCAAGAAATGATGCAGGGAGTGAAGACCGGGGAGCTGTTTTTT | CASSQEMMQGVKTGELFF
TRBJ2-7 | many | TRBD2 | TRBV3-1 | TGTGCCAGCAGCCAAGATCGGGGAGGGTACGAGCAGTACTTC | CASSQDRGGYEQYF
TRBJ2-7 | NA | TRBD2 | TRBV6-1 | TGTGCCAGCAGTGTTTCGGGGGGCGAGCAGTACTTC | CASSVSGGEQYF
TRBJ2-2 | NA | TRBD1 | TRBV12-3/TRBV12-4 | TGTGCCAGCAGTTCCCCGGTGGGGACAGGGGGCGTTTCCCCCGGGGAGCTGTTTTTT | CASSSPVGTGGVSPGELFF
TRBJ1-6 | few | NA | TRBV30 | TGTGCCTGGAGTGTCGGGACAAGATTATATAATTCACCCCTCCACTTT | CAWSVGTRLYNSPLHF
TRBJ2-3 | NA | NA | TRBV10-1 | TGCGCCAGCAGTGAGCGGGACCCCTTCGGCGATACGCAGTATTTT | CASSERDPFGDTQYF
TRBJ2-5 | NA | TRBD2 | TRBV2 | TGTGCCAGCGGGACTAGTAGAGAGACCCAGTACTTC | CASGTSRETQYF
TRBJ2-2 | NA | NA | TRBV6-6 | TGTGCCAGCAGTTCGAAGCCCGGCGGGGAGCTGTTTTTT | CASSSKPGGELFF
TRBJ2-3 | few | NA | TRBV7-8 | TGTGCCAGCAGCCCTAACCAGCGGCCCACAGATACGCAGTATTTT | CASSPNQRPTDTQYF
TRBJ2-1 | NA | NA | TRBV19 | TGTGCCAGTAGTATTGGGTCCCTCTACAATGAGCAGTTCTTC | CASSIGSLYNEQFF
TRBJ1-1 | NA | NA | TRBV6-1 | TGTGCCAGCAGTGTGAATGTGGGCAGACTGAACACTGAAGCTTTCTTT | CASSVNVGRLNTEAFF
TRBJ2-1 | few | NA | TRBV2 | TGTGCCAGCACCAAGGGGGTAGCGGCAAATGAGCAGTTCTTC | CASTKGVAANEQFF
TRBJ1-2 | NA | NA | TRBV6-5 | TGTGCCAGCAGCGAGTGGTCCGGAGGTGTCCCTATCTATGGCTACACCTTC | CASSEWSGGVPIYGYTF
TRBJ2-1 | NA | NA | TRBV6-5 | TGTGCCAGCAGCAATCGGGCTACTCCAGATGATGAGCAGTTCTTC | CASSNRATPDDEQFF
TRBJ2-7 | NA | NA | TRBV21-1 | TGTGCCAGCAGCCCCCGCCTTCATCGGGCAGGGGGCAGATTCTCCTACGAGCAGTACTTC | CASSPRLHRAGGRFSYEQYF
TRBJ2-5 | NA | NA | TRBV6-5 | TGTGCCAGCAGTTACTTTGCGGGAAACCACCCTATCCAAGAGACCCAGTACTTC | CASSYFAGNHPIQETQYF
TRBJ2-1 | few | NA | TRBV12-3/TRBV12-4 | TGTGCCAGCAGTCGGGGACGGAGCAATGAGCAGTTCTTC | CASSRGRSNEQFF
TRBJ2-7 | NA | TRBD2 | TRBV12-3/TRBV12-4 | TGTGCCAGCAGTTTAGCTGGACTAGCGGGAGGCGAGCAGTACTTC | CASSLAGLAGGEQYF